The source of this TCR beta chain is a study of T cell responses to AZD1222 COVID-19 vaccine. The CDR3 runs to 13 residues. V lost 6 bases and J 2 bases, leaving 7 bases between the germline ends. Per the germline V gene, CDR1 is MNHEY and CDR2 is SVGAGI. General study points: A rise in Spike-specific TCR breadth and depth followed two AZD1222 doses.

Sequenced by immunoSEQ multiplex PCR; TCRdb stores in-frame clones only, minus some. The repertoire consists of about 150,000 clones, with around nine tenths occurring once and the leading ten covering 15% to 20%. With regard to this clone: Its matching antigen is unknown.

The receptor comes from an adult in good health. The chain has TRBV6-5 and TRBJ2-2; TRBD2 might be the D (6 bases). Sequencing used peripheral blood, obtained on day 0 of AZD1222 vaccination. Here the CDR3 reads CASRRDNTGELFF. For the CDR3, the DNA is TGTGCCAGCAGGCGGGACAACACCGGGGAGCTGTTTTTT.